A selection of T cell receptor beta chains follows, all from one sample in a study of blood T cell repertoires in COVID-19. Measured with immunoSEQ multiplex PCR; TCRdb has only the in-frame clones, and not every one. This sample has 55,000 to 70,000 clones; around 80% occur once, and the top ten carry around a sixth. Sequenced: peripheral blood. The receptors were gathered from an elderly man with acute or convalescent COVID-19. CDR3s leave out the opening cysteine and the closing phenylalanine or tryptophan. The D gene is left open where the match is weak. Rows may omit the clone size; those that give it use once, few, many or a size class.

TRBJ2-1	.	TRBD2	TRBV5-4	ASRNYSGSVGNEQF
TRBJ2-1	.	TRBD1	TRBV19	ASSMDRGGNEQF
TRBJ2-1	.	.	TRBV25-1	ASSEPAGYEQF
TRBJ1-4	few	.	TRBV19	ASSIGQFNEKLF
TRBJ1-5	.	TRBD1	TRBV2	ASIIQGNQPQH
TRBJ1-2	.	TRBD1	TRBV5-1	ASSSAGTADGYT
TRBJ2-3	.	.	TRBV4-3	ASSQDVSAGTIRRGGHTQY
TRBJ2-3	.	.	TRBV30	ACQQVDTQY
TRBJ2-7	.	.	TRBV30	AWSASPNRQLAYEQY
TRBJ2-5	.	.	TRBV6-4	ASSQNSKETQY
TRBJ1-2	.	.	TRBV6-5	ASRGAGGGYT
TRBJ1-1	.	.	TRBV7-9	ASSWEGVNTEAF
TRBJ2-5	few	TRBD2	TRBV5-4	ASSQGLAGARETQY
TRBJ1-6	few	TRBD1	TRBV9	ASSEGQGIFPLH
TRBJ1-3	once	.	TRBV9	ASSGGLNSGNTIY
TRBJ1-5	.	TRBD1	TRBV2	ASSLDRYSNQPQH
TRBJ1-6	.	.	TRBV25-1	ASTAGDSPLH
TRBJ2-3	.	.	TRBV10-3	AISEFGPDTQY
TRBJ2-7	.	.	TRBV7-6	ASSPIQTIPPTEQY
TRBJ2-7	.	.	TRBV5-1	ASSRGTYEQY
TRBJ2-5	few	TRBD2	TRBV14	ASSLTSGGLQKTQY
TRBJ2-7	once	TRBD2	TRBV9	ASSLSGGFEQY
TRBJ2-7	.	.	TRBV6-5	ASGGTDYEQY
TRBJ2-7	.	TRBD1	TRBV7-3	ASSLSGQGNEQY
TRBJ2-7	once	.	TRBV7-9	ASSLGGTSYEQY
TRBJ2-5	.	TRBD1	TRBV19	ASRAGGGETQY
TRBJ1-5	.	.	TRBV7-2	ASSSTGWGTGQPQH
TRBJ1-3	.	TRBD1	TRBV18	ASSPRTGGENTIY
TRBJ1-4	.	.	TRBV9	ASSVAYGVREKLF
TRBJ2-7	.	TRBD2	TRBV5-1	ASSWSGSGYEQY
TRBJ2-7	.	.	TRBV28	ASSPRGGFSYEQY
TRBJ1-5	.	.	TRBV7-2	ASSFYSNQPQH
TRBJ1-4	.	.	TRBV9	ASSVTGGNEKLF
TRBJ2-1	.	TRBD2	TRBV27	ASSLSPILAGGFYNEQF
TRBJ1-1	.	.	TRBV6-5	ASSYTDRLDTEAF
TRBJ2-7	.	.	TRBV28	ASSVRSYEQY
TRBJ2-1	.	TRBD2	TRBV7-6	ASSPGGGFSSYNEQF
TRBJ1-1	.	TRBD1	TRBV9	ASSPHWDSRRGTEAF
TRBJ1-5	.	.	TRBV9	ASSEAGDGNQPQH
TRBJ2-7	.	.	TRBV4-3	ASSQDKYSVTY